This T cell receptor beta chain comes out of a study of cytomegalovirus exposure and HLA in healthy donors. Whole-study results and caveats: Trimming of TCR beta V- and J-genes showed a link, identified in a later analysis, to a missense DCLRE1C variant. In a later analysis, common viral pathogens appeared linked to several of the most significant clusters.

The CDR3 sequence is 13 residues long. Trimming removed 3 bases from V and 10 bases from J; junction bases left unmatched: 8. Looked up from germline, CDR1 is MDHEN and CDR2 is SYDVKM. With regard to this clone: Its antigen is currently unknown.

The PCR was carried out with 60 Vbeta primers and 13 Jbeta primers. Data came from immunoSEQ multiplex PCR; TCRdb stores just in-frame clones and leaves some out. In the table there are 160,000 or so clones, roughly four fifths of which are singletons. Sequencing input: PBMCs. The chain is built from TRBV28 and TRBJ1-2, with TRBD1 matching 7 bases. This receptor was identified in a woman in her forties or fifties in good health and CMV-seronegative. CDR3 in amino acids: CASSLGRGETYTF. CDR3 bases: TGTGCCAGCAGTTTGGGCAGGGGGGAGACCTACACCTTC.